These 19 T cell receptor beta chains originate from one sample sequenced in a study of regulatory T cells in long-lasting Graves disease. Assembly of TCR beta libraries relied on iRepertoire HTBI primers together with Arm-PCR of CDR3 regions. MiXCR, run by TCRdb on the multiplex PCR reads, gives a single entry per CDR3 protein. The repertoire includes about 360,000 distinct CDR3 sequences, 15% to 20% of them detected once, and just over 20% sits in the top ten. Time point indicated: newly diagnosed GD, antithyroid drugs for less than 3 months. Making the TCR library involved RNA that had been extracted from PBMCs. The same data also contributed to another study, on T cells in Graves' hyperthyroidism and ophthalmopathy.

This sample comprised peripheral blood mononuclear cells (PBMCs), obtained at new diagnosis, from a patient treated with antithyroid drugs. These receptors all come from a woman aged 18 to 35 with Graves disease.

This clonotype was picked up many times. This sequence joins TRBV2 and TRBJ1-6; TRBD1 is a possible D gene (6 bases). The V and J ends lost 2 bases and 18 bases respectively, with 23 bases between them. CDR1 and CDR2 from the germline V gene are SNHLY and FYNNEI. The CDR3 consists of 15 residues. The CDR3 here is CASSESSLQGPTPHF. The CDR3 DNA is TGTGCCAGCAGTGAATCGTCCCTACAGGGCCCCACACCCCACTTT.

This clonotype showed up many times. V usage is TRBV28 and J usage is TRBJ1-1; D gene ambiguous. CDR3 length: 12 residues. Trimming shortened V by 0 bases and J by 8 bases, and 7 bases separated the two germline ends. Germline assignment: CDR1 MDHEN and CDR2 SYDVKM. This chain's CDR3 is CASSLWAREAFF. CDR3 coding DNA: TGTGCCAGCAGTTTATGGGCCAGGGAAGCTTTCTTT.

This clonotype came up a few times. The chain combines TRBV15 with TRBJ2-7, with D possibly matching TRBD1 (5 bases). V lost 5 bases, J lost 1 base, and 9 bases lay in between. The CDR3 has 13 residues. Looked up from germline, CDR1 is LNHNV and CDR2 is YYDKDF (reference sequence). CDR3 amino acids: CATSRRVSYEQYF. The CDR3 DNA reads TGTGCCACCAGCCGCAGGGTGTCCTACGAGCAGTACTTC.

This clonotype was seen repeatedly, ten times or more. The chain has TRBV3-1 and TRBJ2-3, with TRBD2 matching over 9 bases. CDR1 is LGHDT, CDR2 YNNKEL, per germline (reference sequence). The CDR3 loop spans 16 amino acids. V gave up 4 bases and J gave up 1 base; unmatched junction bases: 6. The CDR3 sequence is CASSLLSGSGTDTQYF. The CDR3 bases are TGTGCCAGCAGCCTCCTTAGCGGGAGTGGCACAGATACGCAGTATTTT.

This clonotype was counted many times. This chain's CDR3 is CASSPGQESYEQYF. The CDR3, as DNA: TGCGCCAGCAGCCCAGGACAGGAATCCTACGAGCAGTACTTC. This sequence joins TRBV5-1 and TRBJ2-7; 7 bases are a match to TRBD1. Unmatched junction bases numbered 5, after V lost 4 bases and J lost 1 base. This CDR3 spans 14 amino acids. CDR1 and CDR2 (germline): SGHRS, YFSETQ.

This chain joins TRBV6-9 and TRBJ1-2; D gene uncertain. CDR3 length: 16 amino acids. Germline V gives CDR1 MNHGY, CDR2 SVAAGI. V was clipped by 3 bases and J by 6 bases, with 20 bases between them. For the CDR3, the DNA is TGTGCCAGCAGTTACCAAACTGGGATACCGGCCAATGGCTACACCTTC. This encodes CASSYQTGIPANGYTF.

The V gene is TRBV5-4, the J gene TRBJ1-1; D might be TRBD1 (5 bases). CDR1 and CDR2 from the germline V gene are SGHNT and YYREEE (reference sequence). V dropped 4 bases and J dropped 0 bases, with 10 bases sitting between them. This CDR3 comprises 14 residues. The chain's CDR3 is CASSIWTLNTEAFF. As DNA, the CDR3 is TGTGCCAGCAGCATATGGACACTGAACACTGAAGCTTTCTTT.

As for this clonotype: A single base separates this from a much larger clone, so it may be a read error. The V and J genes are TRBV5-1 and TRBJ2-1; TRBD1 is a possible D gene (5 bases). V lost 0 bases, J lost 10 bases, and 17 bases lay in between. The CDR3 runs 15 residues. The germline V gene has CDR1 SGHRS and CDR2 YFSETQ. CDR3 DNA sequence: TGCGCCAGCAGCTTGGCCTCTAGGGGATATTACGAGCAGTTCTTC. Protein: CASSLASRGYYEQFF.

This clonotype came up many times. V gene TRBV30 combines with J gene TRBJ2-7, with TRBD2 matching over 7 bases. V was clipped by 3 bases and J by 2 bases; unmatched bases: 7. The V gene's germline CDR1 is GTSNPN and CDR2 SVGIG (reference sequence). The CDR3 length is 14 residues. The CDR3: CAWSASGTAYEQYF. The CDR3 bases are TGTGCCTGGAGCGCAAGCGGGACCGCCTACGAGCAGTACTTC. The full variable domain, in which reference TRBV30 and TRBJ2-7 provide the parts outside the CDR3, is SQTIHQWPATLVQPVGSPLSLECTVEGTSNPNLYWYRQAAGRGLQLLFYSVGIGQISSEVPQNLSASRPQDRQFILSSKKLLLSDSGFYLCAWSASGTAYEQYFGPGTRLTVT.

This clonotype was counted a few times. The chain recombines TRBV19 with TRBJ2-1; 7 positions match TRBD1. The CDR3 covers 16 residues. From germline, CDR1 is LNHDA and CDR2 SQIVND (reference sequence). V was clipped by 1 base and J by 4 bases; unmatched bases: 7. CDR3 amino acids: CASSIGYRDRYNEQFF. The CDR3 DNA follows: TGTGCCAGTAGTATAGGGTATCGGGACAGATACAATGAGCAGTTCTTC.

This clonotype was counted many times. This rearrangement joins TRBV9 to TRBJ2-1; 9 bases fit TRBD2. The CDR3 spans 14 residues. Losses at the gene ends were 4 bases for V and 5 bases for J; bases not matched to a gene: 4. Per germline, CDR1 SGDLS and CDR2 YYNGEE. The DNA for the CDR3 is TGTGCCAGCAGCATTAGCGGGAGAGACAATGAGCAGTTCTTC. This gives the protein CASSISGRDNEQFF.

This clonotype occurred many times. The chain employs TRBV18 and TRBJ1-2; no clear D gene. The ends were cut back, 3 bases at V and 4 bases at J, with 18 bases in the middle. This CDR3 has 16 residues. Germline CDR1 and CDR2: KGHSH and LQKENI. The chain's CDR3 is CASSPPNRPEGYGYTF. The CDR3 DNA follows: TGTGCCAGCTCACCTCCCAACCGTCCCGAGGGCTATGGCTACACCTTC.

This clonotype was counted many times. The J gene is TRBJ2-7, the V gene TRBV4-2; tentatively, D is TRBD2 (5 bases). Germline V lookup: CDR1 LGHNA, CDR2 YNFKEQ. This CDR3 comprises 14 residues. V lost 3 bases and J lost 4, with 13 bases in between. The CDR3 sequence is CASSHPGELYEQYF. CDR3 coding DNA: TGTGCCAGCAGCCACCCCGGGGAATTGTACGAGCAGTACTTC.

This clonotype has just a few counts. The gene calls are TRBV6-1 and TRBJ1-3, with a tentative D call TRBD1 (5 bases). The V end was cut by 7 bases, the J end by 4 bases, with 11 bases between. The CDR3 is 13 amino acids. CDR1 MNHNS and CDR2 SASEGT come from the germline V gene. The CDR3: CASIRGKGNTIYF. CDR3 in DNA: TGTGCCAGCATTAGGGGAAAAGGAAACACCATATATTTT.

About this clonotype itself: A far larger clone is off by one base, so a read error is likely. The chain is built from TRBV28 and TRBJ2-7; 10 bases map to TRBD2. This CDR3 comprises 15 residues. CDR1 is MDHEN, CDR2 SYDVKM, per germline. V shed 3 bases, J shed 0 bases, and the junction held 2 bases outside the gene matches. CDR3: CASSFGTSDSYEQYF. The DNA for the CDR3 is TGTGCCAGCAGTTTCGGGACTAGCGACTCCTACGAGCAGTACTTC.

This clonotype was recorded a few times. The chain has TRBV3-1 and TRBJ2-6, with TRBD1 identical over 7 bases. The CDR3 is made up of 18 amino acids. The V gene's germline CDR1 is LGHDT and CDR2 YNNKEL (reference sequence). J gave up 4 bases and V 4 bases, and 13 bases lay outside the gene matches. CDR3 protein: CASSLAIGGASGANVLTF. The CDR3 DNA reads TGTGCCAGCAGCCTGGCGATAGGGGGCGCATCAGGGGCCAACGTCCTGACTTTC.

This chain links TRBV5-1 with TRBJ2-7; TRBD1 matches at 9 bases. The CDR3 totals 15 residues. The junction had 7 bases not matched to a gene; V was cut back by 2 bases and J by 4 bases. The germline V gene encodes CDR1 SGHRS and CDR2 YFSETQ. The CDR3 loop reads CASSFDRGLGYEQYF. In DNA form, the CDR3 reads TGCGCCAGCAGCTTCGACAGGGGGTTGGGTTACGAGCAGTACTTC.

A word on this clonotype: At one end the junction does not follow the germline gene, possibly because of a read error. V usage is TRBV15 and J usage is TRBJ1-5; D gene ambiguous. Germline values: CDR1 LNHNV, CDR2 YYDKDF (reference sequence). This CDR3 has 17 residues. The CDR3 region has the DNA TGTGCCACCAGCAGGGGAGGGAAAGCCAATTCCAATCAGCCCCGGCATTTT. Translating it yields CATSRGGKANSNQPRHF.

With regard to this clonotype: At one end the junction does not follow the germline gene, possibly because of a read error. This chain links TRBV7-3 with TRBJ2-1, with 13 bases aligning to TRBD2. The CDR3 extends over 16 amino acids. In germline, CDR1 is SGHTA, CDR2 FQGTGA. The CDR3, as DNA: TGTGCCGGCAGCTCTGGACTAGCGGGAGTCGTCAATGAGCAGTTCTTC. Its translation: CAGSSGLAGVVNEQFF.